The rows below give T cell receptor beta chains drawn from one sample of a study of shared clonotypes between healthy human individuals. Produced via immunoSEQ multiplex PCR; TCRdb's table is partial and in-frame only. Among roughly 1,800,000 clones listed, less than 95% were seen once. Sequencing input: naive CD8+ T cells sorted from blood. All receptors come from a man between 18 and 35 years old in good health. CDR3s include the opening cysteine and the closing phenylalanine or tryptophan. A D gene is named only where the DNA matches it firmly. The size entry is marked missing in some rows and otherwise reads once, few, many or a size class.

length | size | J | D | V | CDR3 | DNA
14 | once | TRBJ2-2 | NA | TRBV6-5 | CASSYTANTGELFF | TGTGCCAGCAGTTACACAGCGAACACCGGGGAGCTGTTTTTT
17 | NA | TRBJ1-1 | TRBD1 | TRBV2 | CASSDRTGGSLNTEAFF | TGTGCCAGCAGTGACAGGACAGGGGGCTCCTTGAACACTGAAGCTTTCTTT
15 | NA | TRBJ2-4 | NA | TRBV5-6 | CASSLGGTPKNIQYF | TGTGCCAGCAGCTTAGGAGGGACCCCCAAAAACATTCAGTACTTC
16 | NA | TRBJ2-7 | TRBD2 | TRBV27 | CASSPGLAGGGYEQYF | TGTGCCAGCAGTCCGGGACTAGCGGGAGGAGGCTACGAGCAGTACTTC
16 | once | TRBJ1-5 | NA | TRBV6-5 | CASSYRRRYSNQPQHF | TGTGCCAGCAGTTACCGAAGACGGTATAGCAATCAGCCCCAGCATTTT
15 | NA | TRBJ2-3 | TRBD2 | TRBV13 | CASARAGGGSDTQYF | TGTGCCAGCGCCCGGGCGGGCGGGGGGTCAGATACGCAGTATTTT
14 | NA | TRBJ2-3 | TRBD1 | TRBV27 | CASSGTGFTDTQYF | TGTGCCAGCAGTGGGACAGGGTTTACAGATACGCAGTATTTT
15 | NA | TRBJ2-3 | TRBD2 | TRBV5-3 | CASPDWREGRRAQYF | TGTGCCAGCCCCGATTGGCGGGAGGGCCGTCGGGCGCAGTATTTT
15 | NA | TRBJ2-3 | NA | TRBV5-6 | CASSLGGEGADTQYF | TGTGCCAGCAGCTTGGGCGGGGAAGGCGCAGATACGCAGTATTTT
16 | NA | TRBJ2-1 | TRBD1 | TRBV2 | CASSEALRQGVDEQFF | TGTGCCAGCAGTGAAGCGCTTCGGCAGGGGGTCGATGAGCAGTTCTTC
13 | NA | TRBJ1-2 | NA | TRBV27 | CASSLSPLYGYTF | TGTGCCAGCAGTTTATCACCGCTCTATGGCTACACCTTC
13 | NA | TRBJ2-5 | NA | TRBV5-6 | CASSLGTGETQYF | TGTGCCAGCAGCTTGGGGACGGGAGAGACCCAGTACTTC
15 | NA | TRBJ2-7 | TRBD1 | TRBV5-4 | CASSLGQGNSYEQYF | TGTGCCAGCAGTTTGGGACAGGGAAATTCCTACGAGCAGTACTTC
12 | NA | TRBJ1-6 | TRBD1 | TRBV30 | CAAGDSGPPLHF | TGTGCCGCTGGGGACAGCGGGCCACCCCTCCACTTT
14 | NA | TRBJ2-7 | NA | TRBV4-1 | CASSLNRGAYEQYF | TGCGCCAGCAGCCTTAACCGCGGTGCCTACGAGCAGTACTTC
16 | once | TRBJ2-6 | TRBD2 | TRBV27 | CASSLGRGSGANVLTF | TGTGCCAGCAGTTTAGGGAGGGGATCTGGGGCCAACGTCCTGACTTTC
14 | NA | TRBJ2-7 | NA | TRBV5-5 | CASSLVAGGHEQYF | TGTGCCAGCAGCTTGGTAGCAGGGGGGCACGAGCAGTACTTC
16 | NA | TRBJ2-2 | NA | TRBV9 | CASSVGHPVNTGELFF | TGTGCCAGCAGCGTAGGACACCCAGTGAACACCGGGGAGCTGTTTTTT
13 | NA | TRBJ1-1 | NA | TRBV29-1 | CSALKTGRNEAFF | TGCAGCGCCTTGAAAACAGGGCGGAACGAAGCTTTCTTT
15 | NA | TRBJ2-3 | NA | TRBV11-3 | CASSRGRENTDTQYF | TGTGCCAGCAGCCGCGGACGGGAGAACACAGATACGCAGTATTTT
10 | few | TRBJ1-1 | NA | TRBV6-1 | CASRAAEAFF | TGTGCCAGCAGGGCGGCTGAAGCTTTCTTT
8 | NA | TRBJ1-1 | NA | TRBV10-3 | CAIEEAFF | TGTGCCATTGAAGAAGCTTTCTTT
15 | NA | TRBJ2-3 | TRBD2 | TRBV19 | CASSITSGATDTQYF | TGTGCCAGTAGTATCACTAGCGGGGCCACAGATACGCAGTATTTT
14 | NA | TRBJ2-7 | NA | TRBV30 | CAWNLGGLSYEQYF | TGTGCCTGGAATCTTGGGGGGCTCTCCTACGAGCAGTACTTC
15 | NA | TRBJ2-7 | NA | TRBV5-6 | CASSLGPQTSYEQYF | TGTGCCAGCAGCTTGGGGCCCCAGACTAGCTACGAGCAGTACTTC
15 | NA | TRBJ2-1 | TRBD2 | TRBV13 | CASSPTSGRFDEQFF | TGTGCCAGCAGCCCTACTAGCGGGAGGTTCGATGAGCAGTTCTTC
13 | NA | TRBJ2-5 | NA | TRBV27 | CASSLNGQETQYF | TGTGCCAGCAGTCTAAACGGGCAAGAGACCCAGTACTTC
17 | NA | TRBJ1-5 | TRBD1 | TRBV19 | CASKPVTGTGNNQPQHF | TGTGCCAGCAAACCCGTCACCGGGACAGGGAACAATCAGCCCCAGCATTTT
14 | NA | TRBJ2-7 | TRBD1 | TRBV2 | CASSDGTVLYEQYF | TGTGCCAGCAGTGATGGGACAGTCCTTTACGAGCAGTACTTC
15 | NA | TRBJ2-1 | NA | TRBV2 | CASSEASNSYNEQFF | TGTGCCAGCAGTGAAGCGTCTAACTCCTACAATGAGCAGTTCTTC
14 | once | TRBJ2-2 | TRBD1 | TRBV28 | CASSRTGDTGELFF | TGTGCCAGCAGCAGGACAGGGGATACCGGGGAGCTGTTTTTT
14 | NA | TRBJ1-1 | NA | TRBV6-5 | CASSYGSASSEAFF | TGTGCCAGCAGTTACGGGTCAGCGAGCAGTGAAGCTTTCTTT
15 | NA | TRBJ2-3 | TRBD2 | TRBV9 | CASSVDGGGTDTQYF | TGTGCCAGCAGCGTAGACGGGGGGGGCACAGATACGCAGTATTTT
12 | NA | TRBJ2-7 | NA | TRBV9 | CASSATTGEQYF | TGTGCCAGCAGCGCTACGACGGGGGAGCAGTACTTC
14 | NA | TRBJ2-5 | NA | TRBV9 | CASSASAIEETQYF | TGTGCCAGCAGCGCCTCAGCGATCGAAGAGACCCAGTACTTC
16 | NA | TRBJ2-3 | NA | TRBV7-9 | CASSLYPGLVTDTQYF | TGTGCCAGCAGCTTATATCCGGGTCTTGTCACAGATACGCAGTATTTT
13 | NA | TRBJ2-1 | NA | TRBV5-4 | CASSLGLVNEQFF | TGTGCCAGCAGCCTGGGACTGGTCAATGAGCAGTTCTTC
14 | NA | TRBJ2-3 | NA | TRBV6-5 | CASSYWGGADTQYF | TGTGCCAGCAGTTATTGGGGGGGCGCAGATACGCAGTATTTT
15 | NA | TRBJ2-1 | TRBD2 | TRBV6-1 | CATAPGTSGYNEQFF | TGTGCCACCGCACCCGGGACTAGCGGTTACAATGAGCAGTTCTTC
12 | NA | TRBJ1-1 | NA | TRBV6-1 | CASSDFAGEAFF | TGTGCCAGCAGTGATTTTGCCGGTGAAGCTTTCTTT
15 | NA | TRBJ2-5 | NA | TRBV18 | CASSPDDGVQETQYF | TGTGCCAGCTCACCAGACGACGGGGTCCAAGAGACCCAGTACTTC
15 | NA | TRBJ2-1 | NA | TRBV5-6 | CASSLDRESYNEQFF | TGTGCCAGCAGCTTGGATAGAGAGTCCTACAATGAGCAGTTCTTC
14 | NA | TRBJ2-1 | TRBD2 | TRBV9 | CASSAAGVPNEQFF | TGTGCCAGCAGCGCAGCGGGAGTTCCCAATGAGCAGTTCTTC
15 | NA | TRBJ2-7 | TRBD1 | TRBV15 | CATSSPGQGTYEQYF | TGTGCCACCAGCAGCCCGGGACAGGGTACCTACGAGCAGTACTTC
16 | once | TRBJ2-5 | TRBD2 | TRBV4-2 | CASSQEGLAGVETQYF | TGTGCCAGCAGCCAAGAGGGACTAGCGGGGGTAGAGACCCAGTACTTC
14 | NA | TRBJ2-7 | TRBD2 | TRBV9 | CASSALAGGSEQYF | TGTGCCAGCAGCGCCTTAGCGGGAGGCTCCGAGCAGTACTTC
16 | NA | TRBJ2-7 | NA | TRBV6-6 | CASSTTTGWGSYEQYF | TGTGCCAGCAGTACAACTACGGGTTGGGGATCCTACGAGCAGTACTTC
13 | NA | TRBJ1-1 | NA | TRBV2 | CASSEVGGVGAFF | TGTGCCAGCAGTGAAGTCGGGGGGGTGGGAGCTTTCTTT
14 | NA | TRBJ1-1 | NA | TRBV28 | CASSPVPVNTEAFF | TGTGCCAGCAGTCCCGTGCCCGTCAACACTGAAGCTTTCTTT
15 | NA | TRBJ2-5 | NA | TRBV15 | CATSRDLYSQETQYF | TGTGCCACCAGCAGAGATCTGTATAGTCAAGAGACCCAGTACTTC
16 | NA | TRBJ1-1 | NA | TRBV23-1 | CASSQSVPVSNTEAFF | TGCGCCAGCAGTCAATCGGTTCCGGTTTCGAACACTGAAGCTTTCTTT
14 | NA | TRBJ2-7 | NA | TRBV5-4 | CASSPGRGGDEQYF | TGTGCCAGCAGCCCAGGAAGGGGGGGCGACGAGCAGTACTTC
16 | NA | TRBJ2-5 | TRBD1 | TRBV7-9 | CASSLVWDRGQETQYF | TGTGCCAGCAGCTTAGTTTGGGACAGGGGTCAAGAGACCCAGTACTTC
16 | NA | TRBJ1-1 | NA | TRBV6-1 | CASSDWGWDPEPEAFF | TGTGCCAGCAGTGATTGGGGATGGGACCCAGAACCCGAAGCTTTCTTT
14 | NA | TRBJ2-2 | NA | TRBV5-1 | CASSPYGSPGELFF | TGCGCCAGCAGCCCCTACGGGAGTCCCGGGGAGCTGTTTTTT
14 | once | TRBJ2-3 | NA | TRBV30 | CAWSLGTPTDTQYF | TGTGCCTGGAGTCTCGGGACCCCCACAGATACGCAGTATTTT
15 | NA | TRBJ2-7 | TRBD2 | TRBV7-8 | CASLSSGSYSYEQYF | TGTGCCAGCCTTTCTAGCGGGAGCTACTCCTACGAGCAGTACTTC
13 | NA | TRBJ2-5 | NA | TRBV5-4 | CASSASTAGVQYF | TGTGCCAGCAGCGCCTCGACAGCCGGGGTTCAGTACTTC
14 | NA | TRBJ1-1 | NA | TRBV9 | CASSAQAKGTEAFF | TGTGCCAGCAGCGCCCAGGCTAAGGGCACTGAAGCTTTCTTT